This TCR beta chain was sequenced for a study of T cells after yellow fever vaccination. About the research overall: Libraries from low-cell-number fractions were prepared with the SMART-Seq v4 Ultra Low Input RNA kit. Study-level findings and limits: Any FACS-sorted repertoire could hold abundant clonotypes that contaminate it from the bulk population. There was a small share of clonotypes that showed up in both the CD4 and CD8 compartments.

TCRdb processed the 5' RACE reads anew with MiXCR; each CDR3 protein has one entry. The sample records approximately 600,000 distinct CDR3 sequences, 12% being singletons. Note on this clonotype: Its antigen is not known.

V was clipped by 5 bases and J by 3 bases, with 8 bases between them. CDR1 is DFQATT, CDR2 SNEGSKA, per germline (reference sequence). The CDR3 contains 12 residues. The V gene is TRBV20-1, the J gene TRBJ2-1; the D is unclear. The sequence was collected from a man aged 25 to 40 who received the YFV17D yellow fever vaccine. The starting material was PBMCs, obtained on the day of the yellow fever booster vaccination. The DNA for the CDR3 is TGCAGTGCTGCCCGGGTCTACAATGAGCAGTTCTTC. As protein: CSAARVYNEQFF.